This record covers a single T cell receptor beta chain. Its antigen remains unknown. Distinct nucleotide sequences in the sample also encode this CDR3. The data stem from a study of T cells in narcolepsy. Study-level results: Autoreactive clone sequences were missing from some blood memory CD4+ repertoires. Comparing one patient's CSF and blood CD4+ clonotypes highlighted HCRT- and TRIB2-specific autoreactive clonotypes. Healthy controls reportedly lacked the autoreactive clonotypes serially found in patients' blood.

V dropped 1 base and J dropped 4 bases, with 7 bases sitting between them. Germline-derived CDR1 and CDR2 are SGHTA and FQGTGA. The CDR3 runs 13 residues. TCRdb's table, derived via immunoSEQ multiplex PCR, lists solely in-frame clones and lacks some. The sample holds about 15,000 clones, over 75% seen once. The receptor comes from a human donor in good health. Source material: memory (CD45RA-) CD4+ T cells from blood. This chain connects TRBV7-3 to TRBJ2-5; D is ambiguous. The CDR3 here is CASSLIRAETQYF. The DNA for the CDR3 is TGTGCCAGCAGCTTAATACGTGCAGAGACCCAGTACTTC. Full variable domain (outside the CDR3, taken from reference TRBV7-3 and TRBJ2-5): GAGVSQTPSNKVTEKGKYVELRCDPISGHTALYWYRQSLGQGPEFLIYFQGTGAADDSGLPNDRFFAVRPEGSVSTLKIQRTERGDSAVYLCASSLIRAETQYFGPGTRLLVL.